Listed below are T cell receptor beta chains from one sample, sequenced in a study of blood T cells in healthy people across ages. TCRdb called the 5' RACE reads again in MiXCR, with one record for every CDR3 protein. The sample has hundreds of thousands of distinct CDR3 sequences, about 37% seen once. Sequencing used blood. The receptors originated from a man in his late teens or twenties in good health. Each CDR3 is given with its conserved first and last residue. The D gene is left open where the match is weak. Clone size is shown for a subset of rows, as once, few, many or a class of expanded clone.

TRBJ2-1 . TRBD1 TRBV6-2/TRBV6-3 TGTGCCAGCAGTTCGCCCCGGGAAACGGGACAGGAGCACAATGAGCAGTTCTTC CASSSPRETGQEHNEQFF
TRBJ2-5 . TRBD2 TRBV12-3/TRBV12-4 TGTGCCAGCAGTTTATATCTAGCGGGAAAGGCCCAAGAGACCCAGTACTTC CASSLYLAGKAQETQYF
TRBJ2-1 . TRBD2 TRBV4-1 TGCGCCAGCAACAATAGCGGGCCCTCCTACAATGAGCAGTTCTTC CASNNSGPSYNEQFF
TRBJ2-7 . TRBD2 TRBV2 TGTGCCAGTTCTAAAGCGGGGGGCTCCTACAATGAGCAGTACTTC CASSKAGGSYNEQYF
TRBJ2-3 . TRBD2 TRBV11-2 TGTGCCAGCAGCTTCCCACTAGCGGGGGGTCTGAGCACAGATACGCAGTATTTT CASSFPLAGGLSTDTQYF
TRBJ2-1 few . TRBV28 TGTGCCAGCAGTCCCTTCCCTTCCGAGCAGTTCTTC CASSPFPSEQFF
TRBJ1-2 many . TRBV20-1 TGCAGTGCTAGGGAGGGCTATGGCTACACCTTC CSAREGYGYTF
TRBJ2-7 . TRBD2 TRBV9 TGTGCCAGCAGCGCCGGGGGGGACCCTATTCTCGAGCAGTACTTC CASSAGGDPILEQYF
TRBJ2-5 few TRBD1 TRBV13 TGTGCCAGCAGCTCCCGGGACAGGGTTCCTGAGCAGTACTTC CASSSRDRVPEQYF
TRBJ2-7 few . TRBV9 TGTGCCAGCAGCGTAGGGCGGGGAACCTACGAGCAGTACTTC CASSVGRGTYEQYF
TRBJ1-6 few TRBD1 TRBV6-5 TGTGCCAGCAGCTACGGACGGACAGGAAATTCACCCCTCCACTTT CASSYGRTGNSPLHF
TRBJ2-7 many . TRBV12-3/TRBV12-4 TGTGCCAGCAGTTTACAAGGAACGAGTCCATACGAGCAGTACTTC CASSLQGTSPYEQYF
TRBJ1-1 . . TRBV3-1 TGTGCCAGCACCCATCCGTCTGATACAGGGTATGGCACTGAAGCTTTCTTT CASTHPSDTGYGTEAFF
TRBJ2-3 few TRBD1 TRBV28 TGTGCCATCTCCTCTTCGGGACAGGGGATCGCAGATACGCAGTATTTT CAISSSGQGIADTQYF
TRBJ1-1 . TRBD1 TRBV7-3 TGTGCCAGCAGCATCGACAGGGACACTGAAGCTTTCTTT CASSIDRDTEAFF
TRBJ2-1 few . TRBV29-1 TGCAGCGTAGAGGACAGAGCCTCCTACAATGAGCAGTTCTTC CSVEDRASYNEQFF
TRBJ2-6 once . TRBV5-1 TGCGCCAGCAGCTTCCGGGACGGCCCCCCTGGGGCCAACGTCCTGACTTTC CASSFRDGPPGANVLTF
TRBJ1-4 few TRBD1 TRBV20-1 TGCAGTGCAAGTCCCCCCCCGGGACAGTCTAATGAAAAACTGTTTTTT CSASPPPGQSNEKLFF
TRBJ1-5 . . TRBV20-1 TGCAGTGCTATACCTGGACAGATAGGTCAGCCCCAGCATTTT CSAIPGQIGQPQHF
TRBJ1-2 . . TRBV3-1 TGTGCCAGCAGCCAAACCGAAACCTATGGCTACACCTTC CASSQTETYGYTF
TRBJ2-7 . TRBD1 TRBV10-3 TGTGCCATCCAACCCGAACAGGGGTCCCCCTACAATGAGCAGTACTTC CAIQPEQGSPYNEQYF
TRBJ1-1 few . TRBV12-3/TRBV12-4 TGTGCCAGCATGATCAGGAACACTGAAGCTTTCTTT CASMIRNTEAFF
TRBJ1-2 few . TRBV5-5 TGTGCCAGCAGCTTGGATTGGGGGAACTATGGCTACACCTTC CASSLDWGNYGYTF
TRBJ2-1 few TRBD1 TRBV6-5 TGTGCCAGCAGTTACGTATTGACAGGGCACTACAATGAGCAGTTCTTC CASSYVLTGHYNEQFF
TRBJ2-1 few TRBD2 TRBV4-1 TGCGCCAGCAGCCAAGAGTATCGGGGGGGCGATGAGCAGTTCTTC CASSQEYRGGDEQFF
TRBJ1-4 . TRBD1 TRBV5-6 TGTGCCAGCAGCGGAGGACAGGGGACGGCAACTAATGAAAAACTGTTTTTT CASSGGQGTATNEKLFF
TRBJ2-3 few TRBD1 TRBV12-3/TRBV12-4 TGTGCCAGCAGTTTAGGACAGGGAAATACGCAGTATTTT CASSLGQGNTQYF
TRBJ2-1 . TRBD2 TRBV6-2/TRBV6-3 TGTGCCAGCAGTTACTCGACTAGCGGGGGAAACAATGAGCAGTTCTTC CASSYSTSGGNNEQFF
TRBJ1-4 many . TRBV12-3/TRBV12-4 TGTGCCAGCAGTTTTCCCTCGCCTAGCCCCGGGACTGAAAAACTGTTTTTT CASSFPSPSPGTEKLFF
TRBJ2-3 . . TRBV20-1 TGCAGTGCTAGGGTCGGCAGGGGTGAAGGAGATACGCAGTATTTT CSARVGRGEGDTQYF
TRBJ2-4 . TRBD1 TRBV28 TGTGCCAGCAGCTTCAGGACAGGGTTGTACTTC CASSFRTGLYF
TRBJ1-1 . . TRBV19 TGTGCCAGTAGTACGGGACAAAAGAGAGAAGCTTTCTTT CASSTGQKREAFF